Presented here are 4 T cell receptor beta chains from one specimen sequenced in a study of neurological immune-mediated disorders (dated by TCRdb to about 2019). Preparation of the library involved 5' RACE. TCRdb shows the sequencer as Illumina HiSeq 2500. TCRdb's own reprocessing of the public reads used fastp at Q25 and MiXCR and kept productive beta chains. Rows matching on CDR3 protein sequence are summarized as one entry with the most common DNA and genes. Present in this sample are 30,000 to 35,000 distinct CDR3 sequences, around 4% of which were seen just once. Together, the top ten hold roughly 25% of the sample. The sample consisted of CD4+ T cells from blood. Receptor source: a woman aged 40-49 years in good health.

The table lists this clonotype with many counts. The J gene is TRBJ2-2, the V gene TRBV20-1; no firm D call. Germline V gene lookup returns CDR1 DFQATT and CDR2 SNEGSKA (reference sequence). V was cut by 2 bases and J by 5 bases, with 9 bases left in between. This CDR3 contains 13 residues. In DNA form, the CDR3 reads TGCAGTGCTAGACACACACAGACCGGGGAGCTGTTTTTT. It specifies CSARHTQTGELFF.

Many counts were recorded for this clonotype. The chain couples TRBV5-1 to TRBJ2-3, with D possibly being TRBD2 (6 bases). V shed 4 bases and J shed 3 bases, with 12 bases lying between them. This CDR3 is built from 14 residues. Germline V gene sequence: CDR1 SGHRS, CDR2 YFSETQ. CDR3 in DNA: TGCGCCAGCAGCAACGGGCTAGCGACAGATACGCAGTATTTT. Its protein is CASSNGLATDTQYF.

J is TRBJ2-2 and V is TRBV5-1; D is undetermined. The V end was cut by 0 bases, the J end by 6 bases, with 12 bases between. The CDR3 runs to 15 residues. Germline V gene lookup returns CDR1 SGHRS and CDR2 YFSETQ. The CDR3 reads CASSLGAKAAGELFF. In nucleotides, the CDR3 is TGCGCCAGCAGCTTGGGGGCCAAGGCGGCCGGGGAGCTGTTTTTT.

This clonotype was seen ten or more times. The chain joins TRBV20-1 to TRBJ1-2, with no clear D. Deletions cut 8 bases from V and 5 bases from J, with 15 bases between. The CDR3 loop spans 12 amino acids. CDR1 is DFQATT, CDR2 SNEGSKA, per germline (reference sequence). The CDR3 bases are TGCAGTCTCCGCCAGGCTGCTTATGGCTACACCTTC. This codes for CSLRQAAYGYTF.